The source of this T cell receptor (beta chain) is a study of radiotherapy plus CTLA-4 blockade in lung cancer. On the study more broadly: Among all patients, 18% showed objective responses, while about 30% had disease control.

Using immunoSEQ multiplex PCR, the repertoire was profiled, and TCRdb retains in-frame clones only, with some absent. The repertoire holds roughly 90,000 clones, with approximately 78% as singletons. Germline V gene lookup returns CDR1 SGHDT and CDR2 YYEEEE. CDR3 length: 14 residues. Germline trimming cut 4 bases from V and 4 bases from J; bases unmatched to any gene: 6. Participants had chemo-refractory metastatic non-small-cell lung cancer and were treated with focal radiation plus ipilimumab CTLA-4 blockade. The source of this sequence is a human donor with non-small cell lung cancer that progressed on radiotherapy plus ipilimumab. Sequenced here: peripheral blood, sampled from a patient treated with radiotherapy plus ipilimumab. The chain recombines TRBV5-6 with TRBJ2-7; 9 bases agree with TRBD2. Here the CDR3 reads CASSGVLAGYEQYF. The CDR3 DNA reads TGTGCCAGCAGCGGGGTACTAGCGGGTTACGAGCAGTACTTC.